Listed below are T cell receptor beta chains from one sample, sequenced in a study of blood T cell repertoires in COVID-19. Produced via immunoSEQ multiplex PCR; TCRdb's table is partial and in-frame only. Of more than 25,000 clones listed, 75% to 90% are singletons. The specimen was peripheral blood. The receptors shown here come from a man aged 55 to 70 with active COVID-19. Both conserved end residues are part of each CDR3. The D gene is left open where the match is weak. The size of a clone is reported for some rows only, either as once, few or many, or as a class for expanded clones.

-	TRBV18	-	TRBJ1-5	17	TGTGCCAGCTCACCCTCCGGGGGGCCTTATAGCAATCAGCCCCAGCATTTT	CASSPSGGPYSNQPQHF
-	TRBV6-5	TRBD1	TRBJ1-4	14	TGTGCCAGCAGTCCGGGACAGGGTCGCGAAAAACTGTTTTTT	CASSPGQGREKLFF
-	TRBV6-1	TRBD1	TRBJ1-3	18	TGTGCCAGCAGTGAAGCGCTAGCCCAGGGGGCTTATGGAAACACCATATATTTT	CASSEALAQGAYGNTIYF
few	TRBV10-3	TRBD1	TRBJ2-3	17	TGTGCCATCAGTGAATTTGAGACAGGGACACTCACAGATACGCAGTATTTT	CAISEFETGTLTDTQYF
-	TRBV6-4	-	TRBJ1-1	14	TGTGCCAGCAGTGACCGCCAGTTAAACACTGAAGCTTTCTTT	CASSDRQLNTEAFF
-	TRBV12-3/TRBV12-4	-	TRBJ2-2	13	TGTGCCACCGTCAGAGGCAACACCGGGGAGCTGTTTTTT	CATVRGNTGELFF
-	TRBV3-1/TRBV3-2	-	TRBJ1-2	13	TGTGCCAGCAGCCAAAACAGGGATCGTGGCTACACCTTC	CASSQNRDRGYTF
few	TRBV5-6	TRBD1	TRBJ2-1	13	TGTGCCAGCAGCTGGGGGACAGTTAATGAGCAGTTCTTC	CASSWGTVNEQFF
-	TRBV9	TRBD1	TRBJ1-5	18	TGTGCCAGCAGCGAGGGACTACCGGGACAGGGCCGCAATCAGCCCCAGCATTTT	CASSEGLPGQGRNQPQHF
-	TRBV7-9	-	TRBJ1-2	17	TGTGCCAGCAGCTATATTACTGGGAGGCAGGGCGGCTATGGCTACACCTTC	CASSYITGRQGGYGYTF
-	TRBV7-9	-	TRBJ2-7	15	TGTGCCAGCAGCTTAAGGTTGGGCAGAGCCTACGAGCAGTACTTC	CASSLRLGRAYEQYF
-	TRBV13	TRBD1	TRBJ2-7	18	TGTGCCAGCAGCTTAGAACGGGACAGGGTAGAGGGGGCCTACGAGCAGTACTTC	CASSLERDRVEGAYEQYF
-	TRBV5-4	-	TRBJ1-2	13	TGTGCCAGCAGCTTGAGCCTTAACTATGGCTACACCTTC	CASSLSLNYGYTF
-	TRBV2	TRBD1	TRBJ2-5	15	TGTGCCAGCAGTGAAATGGGGACAGGGGGCGAGACCCAGTACTTC	CASSEMGTGGETQYF
-	TRBV5-4	-	TRBJ1-1	15	TGTGCCAGCAGCTTGGGGTCGACGGGGAACACTGAAGCTTTCTTT	CASSLGSTGNTEAFF
-	TRBV19	-	TRBJ2-1	15	TGTGCCAGTAGTATAGTTTTTAGCTCCTACAATGAGCAGTTCTTC	CASSIVFSSYNEQFF
-	TRBV7-9	-	TRBJ1-4	15	TGTGCCAGCAGCTCGATAGGGGGACCAAATGAAAAACTGTTTTTT	CASSSIGGPNEKLFF
-	TRBV11-3	TRBD1	TRBJ1-5	20	TGTGCCAGCAGCCATCTATTCCCGGGACAGGGGGCTGTGAGCAATCAGCCCCAGCATTTT	CASSHLFPGQGAVSNQPQHF
-	TRBV10-3	TRBD1	TRBJ1-1	12	TGTGCCATCAGCCTGGGACAGGGCGAAGCTTTCTTT	CAISLGQGEAFF
-	TRBV10-3	TRBD1	TRBJ2-7	14	TGTGCCATCAGTTCCGGGACAGGGGCCTACGAGCAGTACTTC	CAISSGTGAYEQYF
-	TRBV10-2	TRBD1	TRBJ1-4	17	TGCGCCAGCGGAGGAACCAGGGGACAGGTGGCTAATGAAAAACTGTTTTTT	CASGGTRGQVANEKLFF
-	TRBV3-1/TRBV3-2	-	TRBJ2-4	16	TGTGCCAGCACCCTTGGAGGGCGCGGAACCAAAAACATTCAGTACTTC	CASTLGGRGTKNIQYF
-	TRBV5-4	TRBD1	TRBJ2-1	16	TGTGCCAGCAGCCAAGCCACCGGGACAGGGAACAATGAGCAGTTCTTC	CASSQATGTGNNEQFF
-	TRBV7-3	TRBD2	TRBJ2-7	15	TGTGCCAGCAGCATACTAGCGGGGCAGTCCTACGAGCAGTACTTC	CASSILAGQSYEQYF
-	TRBV5-1	TRBD2	TRBJ2-1	15	TGCGCCAGCAGCGAGACCGGGACTAAAAACAATGAGCAGTTCTTC	CASSETGTKNNEQFF
-	TRBV4-1	-	TRBJ1-2	16	TGCGCCAGCAGCCAAGATAGCTCGGGGGGCGTCTATGGCTACACCTTC	CASSQDSSGGVYGYTF
-	TRBV7-7	TRBD1	TRBJ1-1	13	TGTGCTAGCAGCTTAGAACAGGGGACTGAAGCTTTCTTT	CASSLEQGTEAFF
-	TRBV7-2	-	TRBJ2-3	13	TGTGCCAGCAGCTTACAAGCGAGTGAAACGCAGTATTTT	CASSLQASETQYF
-	TRBV10-3	TRBD1	TRBJ1-1	15	TGTGCCATCAGGCAGTCAACAGGGGGGAGCACTGAAGCTTTCTTT	CAIRQSTGGSTEAFF
-	TRBV25-1	-	TRBJ2-7	14	TGTGCCAGCAGTGGCCTAACAGGGAAGGACGAGCAGTACTTC	CASSGLTGKDEQYF
-	TRBV5-6	TRBD1	TRBJ2-5	13	TGTGCCAGCAGCTTGGACAGGGGGGAGACCCAGTACTTC	CASSLDRGETQYF
-	TRBV14	-	TRBJ1-2	14	TGTGCCAGCAGCCAATATGGTAGGGGTAGTGGCTACACCTTC	CASSQYGRGSGYTF
-	TRBV2	-	TRBJ1-5	18	TGTGCCAGCAGTGAACTTGCTAGGGGCCTTTATAGCAATCAGCCCCAGCATTTT	CASSELARGLYSNQPQHF
-	TRBV4-1	-	TRBJ2-7	12	TGCGCCAGCAGCCCGGACTCATACGAGCAGTACTTC	CASSPDSYEQYF
-	TRBV28	TRBD1	TRBJ1-1	14	TGTGCCAGCAGCCCGGGACAGGGGAACACTGAAGCTTTCTTT	CASSPGQGNTEAFF
-	TRBV18	TRBD1	TRBJ1-5	16	TGTGCCAGCTCACCCATGGACAGGGAGAGCAATCAGCCCCAGCATTTT	CASSPMDRESNQPQHF
-	TRBV9	TRBD2	TRBJ2-7	16	TGTGCCAGCAGCTACCATGGACTAGCCCGTTCCTACGAGCAGTACTTC	CASSYHGLARSYEQYF
-	TRBV14	-	TRBJ1-2	14	TGTGCCAGCAGCCAAGACTCACAGGCTTATGGCTACACCTTC	CASSQDSQAYGYTF
-	TRBV3-1/TRBV3-2	TRBD1	TRBJ2-7	16	TGTGCCAGCAGCCGCGGACCGGGACAGGGAGCCTACGAGCAGTACTTC	CASSRGPGQGAYEQYF
few	TRBV5-1	-	TRBJ2-5	14	TGCGCCAGCAGCTTCACCCCTCAACGGGAGACCCAGTACTTC	CASSFTPQRETQYF
once	TRBV4-1	-	TRBJ1-1	13	TGCGCCAGCAGCCCACACGTGCGGGGCGAAGCTTTCTTT	CASSPHVRGEAFF
few	TRBV29-1	-	TRBJ2-5	15	TGCAGCGTTGAAGAACCATCCCGCTCCAAGAGAACCCAGTACTTC	CSVEEPSRSKRTQYF
-	TRBV5-1	TRBD2	TRBJ2-1	16	TGCGCCAGCAGCTCGCTAGCGGGAGTCGTATACAATGAGCAATTCTTC	CASSSLAGVVYNEQFF
-	TRBV5-1	TRBD2	TRBJ2-7	14	TGCGCCAGCAGCTATAGCGGGGGGGCTAGAGAGCAGTACTTC	CASSYSGGAREQYF
-	TRBV18	TRBD1	TRBJ2-2	19	TGTGCCAGCTCACCAAACCGGGACAGCAACTTCGCGAACACCGGGGAGCTGTTTTTT	CASSPNRDSNFANTGELFF
few	TRBV20-1	-	TRBJ1-6	15	TGCAGTGCTAGTCTAGGACACCTTGGGGATTCACCCCTCCACTTT	CSASLGHLGDSPLHF
-	TRBV28	-	TRBJ2-1	16	TGTGCCAGCAGTTTTGAGGGATTGGCTATAGACAATGAGCAGTTCTTC	CASSFEGLAIDNEQFF
-	TRBV3-1/TRBV3-2	-	TRBJ1-6	13	TGTGCCAGCAGCCAGGACAGCCTCTCGGCCCTCCACTTT	CASSQDSLSALHF
-	TRBV6-5	TRBD1	TRBJ2-1	15	TGTGCCAGCAGTCCCGGACAGGGCCGGGGGCTAGAGCAGTTCTTC	CASSPGQGRGLEQFF